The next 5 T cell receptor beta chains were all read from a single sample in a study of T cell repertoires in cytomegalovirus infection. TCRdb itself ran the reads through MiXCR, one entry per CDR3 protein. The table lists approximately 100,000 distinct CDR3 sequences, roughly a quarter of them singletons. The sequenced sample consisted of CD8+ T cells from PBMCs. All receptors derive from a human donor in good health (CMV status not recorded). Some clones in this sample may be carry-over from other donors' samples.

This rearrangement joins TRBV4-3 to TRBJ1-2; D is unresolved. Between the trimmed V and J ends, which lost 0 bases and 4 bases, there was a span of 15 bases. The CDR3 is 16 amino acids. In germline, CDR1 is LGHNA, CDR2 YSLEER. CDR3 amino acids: CASSQDTVQFLYGYTF. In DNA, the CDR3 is TGCGCCAGCAGCCAAGACACAGTGCAGTTCCTCTATGGCTACACCTTC.

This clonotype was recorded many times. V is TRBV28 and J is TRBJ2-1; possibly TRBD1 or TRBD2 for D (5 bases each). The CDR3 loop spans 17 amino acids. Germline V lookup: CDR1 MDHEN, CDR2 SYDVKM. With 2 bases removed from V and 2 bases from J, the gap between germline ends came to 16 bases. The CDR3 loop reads CASSLPEEGQTYNEQFF. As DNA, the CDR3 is TGTGCCAGCAGTTTACCCGAAGAGGGGCAAACCTACAATGAGCAGTTCTTC.

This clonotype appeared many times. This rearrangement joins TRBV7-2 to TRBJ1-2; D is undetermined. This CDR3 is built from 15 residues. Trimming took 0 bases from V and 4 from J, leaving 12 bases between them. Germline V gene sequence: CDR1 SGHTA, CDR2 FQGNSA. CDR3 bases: TGTGCCAGCAGCTTAGCGCGGAGGTCCAGCTATGGCTACACCTTC. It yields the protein CASSLARRSSYGYTF.

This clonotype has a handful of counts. The CDR3 DNA is TGTGCCAGCAGCTTTGACAGGGGCTACGAGCAGTACTTC. Its translation is CASSFDRGYEQYF. J is TRBJ2-7 and V is TRBV11-2; 8 bases are shared with TRBD1. The length of the CDR3 is 13 residues. The V and J ends lost 3 bases and 3 bases, in that order; junction bases with no gene match: 1. Germline V CDR1 and CDR2: SGHAT, FQNNGV.

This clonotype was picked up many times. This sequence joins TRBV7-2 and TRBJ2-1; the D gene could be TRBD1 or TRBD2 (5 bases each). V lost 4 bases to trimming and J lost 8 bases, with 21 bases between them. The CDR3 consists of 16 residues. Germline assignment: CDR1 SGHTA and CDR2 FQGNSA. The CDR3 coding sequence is TGTGCCAGCAGCTGGCGTCCCTGGGACCCAGAGGATGAGCAGTTCTTC. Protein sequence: CASSWRPWDPEDEQFF. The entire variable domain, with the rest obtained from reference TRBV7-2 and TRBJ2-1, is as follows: GAGVSQSPSNKVTEKGKDVELRCDPISGHTALYWYRQSLGQGLEFLIYFQGNSAPDKSGLPSDRFSAERTGGSVSTLTIQRTQQEDSAVYLCASSWRPWDPEDEQFFGPGTRLTVL.